The following is a T cell receptor (beta chain) sequence with its context. Antigen unknown. The CDR3 has 14 amino acids. V lost 2 bases, J lost 5 bases, and 14 bases lay in between. Germline V gene lookup returns CDR1 SGDLS and CDR2 YYNGEE. This entry is derived from a study of CD8 T cells in Susac syndrome. The sequenced target, TCR beta, came from blood CD8+ and CD4+ T cells. The recently defined diagnostic criteria for definite or probable disease were met by the Susac syndrome patients. When the RNA was reverse transcribed, random hexamers were used with an input of about 0.5 to 1 ug. The amplification used immunoSEQ multiplex PCR on TCR beta CDR3; it spanned 54 Vbeta and 13 Jbeta. One entry per CDR3 protein results from TCRdb running MiXCR on the immunoSEQ multiplex PCR reads. In the table there are about 100,000 distinct CDR3 sequences, around 96% of which are singletons. The study, taken as a whole, reports: In total CD8+ repertoires, roughly 17 Susac-specific public clones were detected, and CD8+ TEMRA repertoires contained about 5.

Sample: CD8+ T cells from PBMCs. J is TRBJ2-7 and V is TRBV9, with a tentative D call TRBD2 (6 bases). The origin of this receptor is a human donor with Susac syndrome. The CDR3 here is CASSVGLQPDEQYF. The DNA for the CDR3 is TGTGCCAGCAGCGTGGGACTCCAACCGGACGAGCAGTACTTC.